What follows is one TCR beta chain and its context. With 5 bases clipped from V and 6 bases from J, the junction kept 6 bases outside the gene matches. CDR1 is MNHEY and CDR2 is SMNVEV in the germline V gene (reference sequence). The CDR3 covers 15 residues. For the second PCR, which ran for about 6 to 11 cycles, a sample-barcoded 5' primer and a J-beta primer mix were used. TCRdb reanalysed the 5' RACE reads using MiXCR and keeps one entry per CDR3 protein. Among nearly 1 million distinct CDR3 sequences listed, roughly 51% were seen once. The source of the sample is a study of blood T cells in healthy people across ages.

The genes are TRBV27 and TRBJ2-1; 11 bases line up with TRBD1. The source material was blood. The TCR originated in a woman in her fifties or sixties in good health. The CDR3 sequence: CASSIGTGGLNEQFF. Written as DNA, the CDR3 is TGTGCCAGCAGTATAGGGACAGGGGGTCTCAATGAGCAGTTCTTC.